These 5 T cell receptor beta chains were sequenced from one sample in a study of cytomegalovirus exposure and HLA in healthy donors. A multiplex PCR was run with 60 Vbeta primers and 13 Jbeta primers. The method was immunoSEQ multiplex PCR; TCRdb's version includes in-frame clones alone and lacks a portion of them. The table has approximately 74,000 clones, roughly 75% seen once. The sample was PBMCs. The receptors here all came from a woman aged 40 to 55 in good health and CMV-seronegative.

The chain employs TRBV11-3 and TRBJ1-2; no reliable D call. The CDR3 consists of 11 residues. Trimming stripped 0 bases from V and 7 bases from J, with 3 bases between. Germline V gene data show CDR1 as SGHNT and CDR2 as YENEEA. The CDR3: CASSLDSGYTF. The CDR3 DNA reads TGTGCCAGCAGCTTAGACAGTGGCTACACCTTC.

This chain uses TRBV29-1 with TRBJ1-1; perhaps TRBD1 as D (5 bases). Trimming removed 7 bases from V and 4 bases from J, with 13 bases in between. Germline V gene data show CDR1 as SQVTM and CDR2 as ANQGSEA. The CDR3 is made up of 12 amino acids. This CDR3 is CSASREGTEAFF. DNA for the CDR3: TGCAGCGCCAGCAGGGAGGGCACTGAAGCTTTCTTT.

The genes are TRBV11-2 and TRBJ1-1; D perhaps matches TRBD1 (6 bases). Germline lookup yields CDR1 SGHAT and CDR2 FQNNGV. Trimming pared 4 bases from V and 1 base from J, leaving 10 bases between. The CDR3 covers 14 residues. The CDR3 loop reads CASSSRDKNTEAFF. DNA of the CDR3: TGTGCCAGCAGCTCTAGGGACAAGAACACTGAAGCTTTCTTT.

The genes are TRBV2 and TRBJ2-5; D unresolved. With the DNA end fitting TRBJ2-7 better, the J assignment may be wrong. Germline loops: CDR1 SNHLY, CDR2 FYNNEI. This CDR3 region has 12 residues. CDR3 loop: CASSTRDYEQYF. CDR3 DNA: TGTGCCAGCAGTACCAGAGACTACGAGCAGTACTTC.

V usage is TRBV11-3 and J usage is TRBJ2-1; the match to TRBD2 covers 8 bases. Unmatched junction bases numbered 0, after V lost 5 bases and J lost 0 bases. The CDR3 contains 14 residues. The V gene's germline CDR1 is SGHNT and CDR2 YENEEA. CDR3 in amino acids: CASSRGGSYNEQFF. CDR3 bases: TGTGCCAGCAGCCGGGGGGGCTCCTACAATGAGCAGTTCTTC. The entire variable domain, with the rest obtained from reference TRBV11-3 and TRBJ2-1, is as follows: EAGVVQSPRYKIIEKKQPVAFWCNPISGHNTLYWYLQNLGQGPELLIRYENEEAVDDSQLPKDRFSAERLKGVDSTLKIQPAELGDSAVYLCASSRGGSYNEQFFGPGTRLTVL.